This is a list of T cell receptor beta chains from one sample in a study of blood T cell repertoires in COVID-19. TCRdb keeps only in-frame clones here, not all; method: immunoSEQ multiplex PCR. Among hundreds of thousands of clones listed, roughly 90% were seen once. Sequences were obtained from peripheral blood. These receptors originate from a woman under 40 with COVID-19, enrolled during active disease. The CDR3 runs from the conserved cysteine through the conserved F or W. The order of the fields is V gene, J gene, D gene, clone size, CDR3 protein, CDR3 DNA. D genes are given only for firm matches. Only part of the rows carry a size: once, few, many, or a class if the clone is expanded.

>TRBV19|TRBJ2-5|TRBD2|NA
CASGTRTSGETQYF
TGTGCCAGTGGAACTAGGACTAGCGGAGAGACCCAGTACTTC
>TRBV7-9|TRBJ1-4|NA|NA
CASSPPLGAHEKLFF
TGTGCCAGCAGCCCACCCCTAGGGGCCCATGAAAAACTGTTTTTT
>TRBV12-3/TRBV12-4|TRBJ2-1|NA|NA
CASSLQAYNEQFF
TGTGCCAGCAGTCTTCAGGCGTACAATGAGCAGTTCTTC
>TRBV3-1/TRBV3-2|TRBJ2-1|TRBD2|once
CASSQNSGTSEFF
TGTGCCAGCAGCCAAAATTCTGGGACTAGTGAGTTCTTC
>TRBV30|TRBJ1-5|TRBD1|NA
CAWTGDSANQPQHF
TGTGCCTGGACAGGGGACAGCGCAAATCAGCCCCAGCATTTT
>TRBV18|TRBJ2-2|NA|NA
CASSPRATGRTGELFF
TGTGCCAGCTCACCACGGGCTACAGGGCGCACCGGGGAGCTGTTTTTT
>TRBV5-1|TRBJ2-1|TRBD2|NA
CASSMRLAGASYNEQFF
TGCGCCAGCAGCATGAGACTAGCGGGGGCCTCCTACAATGAGCAGTTCTTC
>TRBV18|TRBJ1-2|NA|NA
CASSPEDTYGYTF
TGTGCCAGCTCACCAGAGGACACTTATGGCTACACCTTC
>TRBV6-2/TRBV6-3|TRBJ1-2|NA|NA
CASSYRRGRYGYTF
TGTGCCAGCAGTTACCGGAGGGGCCGCTATGGCTACACCTTC
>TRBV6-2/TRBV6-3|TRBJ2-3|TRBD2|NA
CASSYTELAGGADTQYF
TGTGCCAGCAGTTACACTGAACTAGCGGGGGGCGCAGATACGCAGTATTTT
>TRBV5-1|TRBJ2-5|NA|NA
CASSLAGMEGFQETQYF
TGCGCCAGCAGCTTGGCAGGGATGGAGGGGTTCCAAGAGACCCAGTACTTC
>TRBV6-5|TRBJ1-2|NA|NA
CASSSPRRFLNYGYTF
TGTGCCAGCAGTTCGCCACGCAGGTTTTTAAACTATGGCTACACCTTC
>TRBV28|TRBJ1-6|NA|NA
CASSLSLYLHF
TGTGCCAGCAGTTTATCCCTTTACCTCCACTTT
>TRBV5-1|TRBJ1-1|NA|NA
CASSLGGDTEAFF
TGCGCCAGCAGCTTGGGGGGAGACACTGAAGCTTTCTTT
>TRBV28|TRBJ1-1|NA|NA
CASRLGGLTFF
TGTGCCAGCAGGCTCGGGGGGCTCACTTTCTTT
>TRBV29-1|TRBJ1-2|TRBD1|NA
CSVDRVDYGYTF
TGCAGCGTCGACAGGGTCGACTATGGCTACACCTTC
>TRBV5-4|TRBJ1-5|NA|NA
CATNRDNQPQHF
TGTGCCACTAACAGGGACAATCAGCCCCAGCATTTT
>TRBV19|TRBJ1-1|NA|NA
CASSGRGRAEAFF
TGTGCCAGTAGTGGCAGGGGCCGGGCTGAAGCTTTCTTT
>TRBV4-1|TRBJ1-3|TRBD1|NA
CASGGDRASGNTIYF
TGCGCCAGCGGTGGCGACAGGGCCTCTGGAAACACCATATATTTT
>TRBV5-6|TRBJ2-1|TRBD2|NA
CASSSVSGTSGSFGSEQFF
TGTGCCAGCAGCTCAGTCAGTGGGACTAGCGGGAGTTTTGGTAGTGAGCAGTTCTTC
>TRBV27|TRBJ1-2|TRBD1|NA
CASSTGTGVVGYTF
TGTGCCAGCAGTACCGGGACAGGGGTGGTCGGCTACACCTTC
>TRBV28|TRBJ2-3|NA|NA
CASSPQGALTDTQYF
TGTGCCAGCAGCCCACAGGGCGCGCTCACAGATACGCAGTATTTT